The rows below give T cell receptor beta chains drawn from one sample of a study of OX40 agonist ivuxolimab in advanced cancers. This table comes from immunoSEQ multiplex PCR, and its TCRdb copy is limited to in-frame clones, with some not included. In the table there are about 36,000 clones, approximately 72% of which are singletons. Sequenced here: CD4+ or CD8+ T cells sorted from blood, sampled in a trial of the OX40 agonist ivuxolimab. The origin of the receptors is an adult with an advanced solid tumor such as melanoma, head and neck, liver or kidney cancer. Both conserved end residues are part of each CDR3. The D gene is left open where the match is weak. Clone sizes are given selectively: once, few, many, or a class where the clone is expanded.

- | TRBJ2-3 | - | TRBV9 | CASSAGVPDTQYF | TGTGCCAGCAGCGCTGGGGTGCCAGATACGCAGTATTTT
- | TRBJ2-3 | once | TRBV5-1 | CASSSGVSGGLRTDTQYF | TGCGCCAGCAGCTCCGGGGTTTCGGGGGGCCTTAGGACAGATACGCAGTATTTT
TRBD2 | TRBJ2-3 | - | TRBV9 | CAIKRSGRHTDTQYF | TGTGCCATCAAACGCAGCGGGAGGCACACAGATACGCAGTATTTT
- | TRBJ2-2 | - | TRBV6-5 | CASITETGELFF | TGTGCCAGCATTACAGAAACCGGGGAGCTGTTTTTT
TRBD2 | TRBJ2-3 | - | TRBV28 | CASSLGLAGFITQYF | TGTGCCAGCAGTTTGGGACTAGCGGGATTCATTACGCAGTATTTT
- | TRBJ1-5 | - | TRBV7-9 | CASSAAGSNQPQHF | TGTGCCAGCAGCGCCGCAGGAAGCAATCAGCCCCAGCATTTT
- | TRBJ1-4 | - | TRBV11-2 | CASSLASRATNEKLFF | TGTGCCAGCAGCTTAGCATCAAGAGCAACTAATGAAAAACTGTTTTTT
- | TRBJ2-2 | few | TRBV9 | CASSVDFNTGELFF | TGTGCCAGCAGCGTAGATTTCAACACCGGGGAGCTGTTTTTT
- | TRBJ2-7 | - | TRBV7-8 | CASSSLTSYEQYF | TGTGCCAGCAGCTCCCTGACGTCCTACGAGCAGTACTTC
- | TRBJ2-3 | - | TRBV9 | CASSGDGGADTQYF | TGTGCCAGCAGCGGGGACGGAGGGGCAGATACGCAGTATTTT
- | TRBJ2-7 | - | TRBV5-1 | CASSLTGTRPYEQYF | TGCGCCAGCAGCCTAACCGGGACTCGACCCTACGAGCAGTACTTC
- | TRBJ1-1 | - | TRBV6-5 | CASSIGSEAFF | TGTGCCAGCTCGATAGGATCTGAAGCTTTCTTT
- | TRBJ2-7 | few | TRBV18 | CASRGQTYEQYF | TGTGCCAGCCGAGGACAGACCTACGAGCAGTACTTC
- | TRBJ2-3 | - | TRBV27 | CASSFRQNTDTQYF | TGTGCCAGCAGTTTTCGACAGAACACAGATACGCAGTATTTT
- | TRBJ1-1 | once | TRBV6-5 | CASSESGRNTEAFF | TGTGCCAGCAGTGAGAGCGGGCGGAACACTGAAGCTTTCTTT
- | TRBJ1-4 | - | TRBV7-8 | CASSTQAGLINEKLFF | TGTGCCAGCAGCACACAGGCCGGACTGATTAATGAAAAACTGTTTTTT
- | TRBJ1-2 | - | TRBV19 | CASSIEFYGYTF | TGTGCCAGTAGTATAGAGTTCTATGGCTACACCTTC
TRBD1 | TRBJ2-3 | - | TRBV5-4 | CASSAQQGSTDTQYF | TGTGCCAGCAGCGCCCAACAGGGGTCCACAGATACGCAGTATTTT
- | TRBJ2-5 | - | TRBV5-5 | CASSLGGKETQYF | TGTGCCAGCAGCCTTGGAGGGAAAGAGACCCAGTACTTC